These T cell receptor beta chains were read from a single sample in a study of regulatory T cells in long-lasting Graves disease. TCRdb itself ran the multiplex PCR reads through MiXCR, one entry per CDR3 protein. The sample yields about 420,000 distinct CDR3 sequences, around 17% seen once. These data also formed part of another study, on T cells in Graves' hyperthyroidism and ophthalmopathy.

Source: peripheral blood mononuclear cells (PBMCs), taken at new diagnosis, from a patient treated with antithyroid drugs. Receptors were obtained from a woman aged 18 to 35 with Graves disease. The CDR3 runs from the conserved cysteine through the conserved F or W. The order of the fields is J gene, V gene, CDR3 protein.

j_gene: TRBJ2-7; v_gene: TRBV19; CDR3aa: CASSMRRGAYEQYF
j_gene: TRBJ2-1; v_gene: TRBV19; CDR3aa: CASSIGQGAPYNEQFF
j_gene: TRBJ2-3; v_gene: TRBV29-1; CDR3aa: CSVVFADTQYF
j_gene: TRBJ2-3; v_gene: TRBV5-1; CDR3aa: CASSLRGGPDSTQYF
j_gene: TRBJ1-2; v_gene: TRBV27; CDR3aa: CASSLRLGGGYGYTF
j_gene: TRBJ1-2; v_gene: TRBV6-5; CDR3aa: CASSYMGLGYTF
j_gene: TRBJ2-1; v_gene: TRBV18; CDR3aa: CASSLQGLPYNEQFF
j_gene: TRBJ1-1; v_gene: TRBV27; CDR3aa: CASSFDYLNTEAFF
j_gene: TRBJ1-2; v_gene: TRBV7-2; CDR3aa: CASDTTGSGPVYYGYTF
j_gene: TRBJ2-1; v_gene: TRBV6-1; CDR3aa: CASSQRPGLAGLGRLDEQFF
j_gene: TRBJ2-1; v_gene: TRBV30; CDR3aa: CAWSDRNGREFF
j_gene: TRBJ1-6; v_gene: TRBV19; CDR3aa: CASSIGTENSPLHF
j_gene: TRBJ2-7; v_gene: TRBV29-1; CDR3aa: CSVAGEAGEAYEQYF